This T cell receptor beta chain was recovered during a study of blood T cells in healthy people across ages. General study points: Possibly, changes in expanded clonotypes were confounded because donor CMV status was unknown.

With a J-beta primer mix and a sample-barcoded 5' primer, a second PCR ran about 7 to 12 cycles. Carrying 12 random nucleotides, a template-switch adaptor labeled each individual cDNA molecule. TCRdb reanalysed the 5' RACE reads using MiXCR and keeps one entry per CDR3 protein. Among more than 1 million distinct CDR3 sequences listed, around 43% were seen once. Germline loops: CDR1 SQVTM, CDR2 ANQGSEA. This CDR3 contains 10 residues. Trimming cost V 0 bases and J 12 bases, with 9 bases left between them. This clonotype was counted a single time. What it binds is not known. It may be a read error: a sequence one base away is much more abundant.

The sequence was obtained from a woman between 55 and 75 years old in good health. The genes are TRBV29-1 and TRBJ2-7; no clear D gene. The sequenced sample consisted of blood. CDR3 sequence reads: CSVEDRNVYF. The CDR3 DNA reads as TGCAGCGTTGAAGACAGGAACGTGTACTTC.